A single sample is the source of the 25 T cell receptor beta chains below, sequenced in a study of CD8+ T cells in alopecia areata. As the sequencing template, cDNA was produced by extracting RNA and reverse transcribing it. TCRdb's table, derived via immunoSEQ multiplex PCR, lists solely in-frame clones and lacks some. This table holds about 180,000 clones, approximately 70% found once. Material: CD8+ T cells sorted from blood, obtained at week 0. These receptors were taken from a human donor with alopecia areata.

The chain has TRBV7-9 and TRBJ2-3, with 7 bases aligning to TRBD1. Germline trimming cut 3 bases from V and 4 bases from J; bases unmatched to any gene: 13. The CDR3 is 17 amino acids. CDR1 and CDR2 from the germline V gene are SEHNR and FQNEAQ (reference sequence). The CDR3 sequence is CASSLVVLTGDSDTQYF. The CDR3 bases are TGTGCCAGCAGCTTGGTTGTGCTCACAGGGGATTCAGATACGCAGTATTTT.

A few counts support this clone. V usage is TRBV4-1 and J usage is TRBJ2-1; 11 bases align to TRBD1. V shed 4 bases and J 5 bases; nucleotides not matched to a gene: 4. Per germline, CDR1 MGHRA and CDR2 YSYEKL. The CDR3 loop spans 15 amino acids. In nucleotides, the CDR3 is TGCGCCAGCAGCCCCTGGGACAGGGGGAACAATGAGCAGTTCTTC. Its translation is CASSPWDRGNNEQFF.

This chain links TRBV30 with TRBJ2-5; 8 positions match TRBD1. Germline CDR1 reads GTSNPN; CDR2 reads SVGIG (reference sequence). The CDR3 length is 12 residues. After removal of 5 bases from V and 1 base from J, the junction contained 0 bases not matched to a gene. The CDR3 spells CAWDRGQETQYF. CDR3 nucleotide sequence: TGTGCCTGGGACAGGGGCCAAGAGACCCAGTACTTC. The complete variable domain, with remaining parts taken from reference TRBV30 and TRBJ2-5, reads SQTIHQWPATLVQPVGSPLSLECTVEGTSNPNLYWYRQAAGRGLQLLFYSVGIGQISSEVPQNLSASRPQDRQFILSSKKLLLSDSGFYLCAWDRGQETQYFGPGTRLLVL.

The CDR3 nucleotides read TGTGCCAGCAGCCCAAGGACCCGACGTGAGGCCCAGTACTTC. Amino acids: CASSPRTRREAQYF. The rearrangement links TRBV7-2 to TRBJ2-5; D ambiguous. The CDR3 contains 14 residues. Between the trimmed V and J ends, which lost 5 bases and 9 bases, there was a span of 19 bases. Germline assignment: CDR1 SGHTA and CDR2 FQGNSA.

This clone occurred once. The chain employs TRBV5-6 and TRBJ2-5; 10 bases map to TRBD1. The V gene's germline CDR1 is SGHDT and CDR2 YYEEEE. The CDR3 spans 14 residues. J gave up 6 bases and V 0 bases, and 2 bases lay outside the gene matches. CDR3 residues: CASSLGTGGKTQYF. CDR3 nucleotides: TGTGCCAGCAGCTTGGGGACAGGGGGGAAGACCCAGTACTTC.

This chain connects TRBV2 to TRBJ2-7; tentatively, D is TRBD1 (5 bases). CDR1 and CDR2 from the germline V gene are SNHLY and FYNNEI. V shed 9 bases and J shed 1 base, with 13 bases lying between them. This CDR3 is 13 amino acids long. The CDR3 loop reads CARVRVSSYEQYF. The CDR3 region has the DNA TGTGCCAGGGTCAGGGTTTCTTCCTACGAGCAGTACTTC. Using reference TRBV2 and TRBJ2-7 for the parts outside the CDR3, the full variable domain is EPEVTQTPSHQVTQMGQEVILRCVPISNHLYFYWYRQILGQKVEFLVSFYNNEISEKSEIFDDQFSVERPDGSNFTLKIRSTKLEDSAMYFCARVRVSSYEQYFGPGTRLTVT.

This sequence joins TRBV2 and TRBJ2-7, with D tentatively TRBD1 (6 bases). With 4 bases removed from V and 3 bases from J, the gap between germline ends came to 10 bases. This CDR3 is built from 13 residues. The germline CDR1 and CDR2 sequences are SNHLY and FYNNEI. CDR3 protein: CASSGGQNYEQYF. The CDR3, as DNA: TGTGCCAGCAGTGGGGGGCAGAACTACGAGCAGTACTTC.

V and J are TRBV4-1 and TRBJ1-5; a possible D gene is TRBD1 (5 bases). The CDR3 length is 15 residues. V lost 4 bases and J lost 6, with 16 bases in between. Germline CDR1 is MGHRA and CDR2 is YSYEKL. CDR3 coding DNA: TGCGCCAGCAGCCCAAAAGAGAAAGGGACTCAGCCCCAGCATTTT. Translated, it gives CASSPKEKGTQPQHF.

The CDR3 DNA reads TGTGCCAGGGACAGGGGGACTAACACTGAAGCTTTCTTT. Translation gives CARDRGTNTEAFF. The rearrangement links TRBV2 to TRBJ1-1; TRBD1 matches 10 bases. The CDR3 has 13 residues. Germline CDR1 is SNHLY and CDR2 is FYNNEI. V gave up 9 bases and J gave up 2 bases; unmatched junction bases: 3.

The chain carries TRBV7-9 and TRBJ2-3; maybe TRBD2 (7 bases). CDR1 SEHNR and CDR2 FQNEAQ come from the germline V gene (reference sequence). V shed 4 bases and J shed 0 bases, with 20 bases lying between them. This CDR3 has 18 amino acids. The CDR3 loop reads CASSSARGGETSTDTQYF. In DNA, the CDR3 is TGTGCCAGCAGCTCAGCAAGGGGGGGCGAAACTAGCACAGATACGCAGTATTTT. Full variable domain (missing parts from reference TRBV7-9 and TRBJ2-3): DTGVSQNPRHKITKRGQNVTFRCDPISEHNRLYWYRQTLGQGPEFLTYFQNEAQLEKSRLLSDRFSAERPKGSFSTLEIQRTEQGDSAMYLCASSSARGGETSTDTQYFGPGTRLTVL.

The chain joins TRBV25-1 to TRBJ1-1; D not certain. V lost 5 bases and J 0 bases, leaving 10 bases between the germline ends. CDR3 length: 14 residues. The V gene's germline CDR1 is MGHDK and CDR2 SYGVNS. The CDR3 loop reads CASSKATLNTEAFF. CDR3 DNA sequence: TGTGCCAGCAGTAAGGCAACCTTGAACACTGAAGCTTTCTTT.

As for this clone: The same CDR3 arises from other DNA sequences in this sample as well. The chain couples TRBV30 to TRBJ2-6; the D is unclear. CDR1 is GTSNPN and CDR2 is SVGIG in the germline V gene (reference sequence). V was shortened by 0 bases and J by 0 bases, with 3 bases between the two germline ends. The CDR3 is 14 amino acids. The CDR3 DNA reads TGTGCCTGGAGTGTAGGCTCTGGGGCCAACGTCCTGACTTTC. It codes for CAWSVGSGANVLTF.

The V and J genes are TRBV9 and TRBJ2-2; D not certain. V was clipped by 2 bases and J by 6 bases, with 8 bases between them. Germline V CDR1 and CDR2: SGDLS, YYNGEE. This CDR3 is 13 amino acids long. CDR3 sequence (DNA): TGTGCCAGCAGCGTCCTCAGGTCCGGGGAGCTGTTTTTT. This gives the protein CASSVLRSGELFF.

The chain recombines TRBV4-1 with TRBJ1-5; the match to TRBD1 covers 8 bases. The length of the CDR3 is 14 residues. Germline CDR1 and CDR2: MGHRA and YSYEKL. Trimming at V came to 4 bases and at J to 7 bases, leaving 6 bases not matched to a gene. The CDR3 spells CASSRQTGEQPQHF. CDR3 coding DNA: TGCGCCAGCAGCCGCCAGACAGGGGAACAGCCCCAGCATTTT.

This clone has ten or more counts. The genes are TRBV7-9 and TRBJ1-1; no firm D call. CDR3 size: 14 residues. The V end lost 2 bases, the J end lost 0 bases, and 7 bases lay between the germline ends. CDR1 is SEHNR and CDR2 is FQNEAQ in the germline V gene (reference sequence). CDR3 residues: CASSLTTMNTEAFF. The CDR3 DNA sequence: TGTGCCAGCAGCTTAACCACTATGAACACTGAAGCTTTCTTT.

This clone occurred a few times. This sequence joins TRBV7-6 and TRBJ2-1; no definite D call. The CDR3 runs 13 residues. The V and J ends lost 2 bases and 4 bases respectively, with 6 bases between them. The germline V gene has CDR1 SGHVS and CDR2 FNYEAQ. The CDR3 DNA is TGTGCCAGCAGCTTATCTAGTTACAATGAGCAGTTCTTC. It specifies CASSLSSYNEQFF. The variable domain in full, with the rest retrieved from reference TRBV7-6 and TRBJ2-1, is GAGVSQSPRYKVTKRGQDVALRCDPISGHVSLYWYRQALGQGPEFLTYFNYEAQQDKSGLPNDRFSAERPEGSISTLTIQRTEQRDSAMYRCASSLSSYNEQFFGPGTRLTVL.

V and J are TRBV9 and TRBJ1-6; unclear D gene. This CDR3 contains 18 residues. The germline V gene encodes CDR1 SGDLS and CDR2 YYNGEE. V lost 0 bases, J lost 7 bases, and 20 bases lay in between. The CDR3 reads CASSVAAAAPDPNSPLHF. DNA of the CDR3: TGTGCCAGCAGCGTAGCCGCCGCGGCTCCGGACCCCAATTCACCCCTCCACTTT.

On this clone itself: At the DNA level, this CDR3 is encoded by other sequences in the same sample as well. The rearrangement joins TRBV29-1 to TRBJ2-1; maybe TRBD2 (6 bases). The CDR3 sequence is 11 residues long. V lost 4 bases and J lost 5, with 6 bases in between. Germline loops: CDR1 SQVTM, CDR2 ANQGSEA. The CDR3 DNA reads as TGCAGCGTTGGACTAGACAATGAGCAGTTCTTC. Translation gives CSVGLDNEQFF.

CDR3 in amino acids: CASSRTSGGQETQYF. CDR3 nucleotides: TGTGCCAGCAGTCGGACTAGCGGGGGCCAAGAGACCCAGTACTTC. The gene calls are TRBV6-5 and TRBJ2-5, with 13 bases matching TRBD2. CDR1 is MNHEY and CDR2 is SVGAGI in the germline V gene. The junction had 1 base not matched to a gene; V was cut back by 5 bases and J by 1 base. The CDR3 totals 15 residues.

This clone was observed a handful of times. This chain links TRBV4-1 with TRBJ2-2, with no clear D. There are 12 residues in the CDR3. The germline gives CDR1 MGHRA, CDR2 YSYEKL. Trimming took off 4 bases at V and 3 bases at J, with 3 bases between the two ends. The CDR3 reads CASSPDTGELFF. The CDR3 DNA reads TGCGCCAGCAGCCCTGACACCGGGGAGCTGTTTTTT.

The chain's CDR3 is CASSLGTGGTQYF. Written as DNA, the CDR3 is TGTGCCAGCAGCCTGGGGACAGGTGGGACCCAGTACTTC. J is TRBJ2-5 and V is TRBV6-5, with TRBD1 matching over 8 bases. Germline loops: CDR1 MNHEY, CDR2 SVGAGI. V lost 6 bases and J lost 7; bases outside the gene matches: 7. CDR3 length: 13 residues.

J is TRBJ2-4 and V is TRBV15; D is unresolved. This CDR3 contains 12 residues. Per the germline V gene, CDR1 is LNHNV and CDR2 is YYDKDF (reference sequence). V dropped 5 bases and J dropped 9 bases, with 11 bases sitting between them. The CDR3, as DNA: TGTGCCACCAGCTCCGGTACGGGCATTCAGTACTTC. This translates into CATSSGTGIQYF.

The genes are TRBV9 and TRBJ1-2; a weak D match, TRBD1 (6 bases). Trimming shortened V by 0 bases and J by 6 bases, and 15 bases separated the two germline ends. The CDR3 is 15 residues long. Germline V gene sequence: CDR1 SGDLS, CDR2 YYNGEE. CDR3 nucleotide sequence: TGTGCCAGCAGCGTAGTCAAGGGAGGGGGAAATGGCTACACCTTC. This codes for CASSVVKGGGNGYTF.

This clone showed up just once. For the CDR3, the DNA is TGTGCCAGCAGCTTACTTAACCCCGGGAATGAGCAGTTCTTC. Translating gives CASSLLNPGNEQFF. The J gene is TRBJ2-1, the V gene TRBV7-2; D call uncertain. Trimming took off 2 bases at V and 7 bases at J, with 12 bases between the two ends. This CDR3 comprises 14 residues. In germline, CDR1 is SGHTA, CDR2 FQGNSA.

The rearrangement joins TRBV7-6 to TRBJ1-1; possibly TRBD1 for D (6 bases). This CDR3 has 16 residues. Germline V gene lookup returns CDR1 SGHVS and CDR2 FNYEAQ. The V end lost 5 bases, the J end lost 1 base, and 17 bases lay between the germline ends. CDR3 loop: CASSLEAGHQNTEAFF. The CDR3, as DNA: TGTGCCAGCAGCCTAGAGGCGGGACATCAGAACACTGAAGCTTTCTTT.